This T cell receptor beta chain stems from a study of regulatory T cells in long-lasting Graves disease (dated by TCRdb to the early 2020s). Study-wide context: Persistent Graves' disease meant more than 5 years of antithyroid drug treatment with TSH receptor autoantibodies that stayed positive. Patients with persistent Graves' disease were compared with patients with newly diagnosed Graves' disease using TCR sequencing and RNA sequencing of peripheral blood. Antithyroid drugs had been taken for 10 to 13 years on average by persistent Graves' disease patients in the clinical cohort. A total of around 35 samples underwent TCR sequencing, from roughly 13 patients with persistent Graves' disease and approximately 20 patients with newly diagnosed Graves' disease. The study took place in China and was registered as a clinical trial. Study-wide findings and limitations: The study examined only peripheral blood because the primary lesion, thyroid tissue, could not be accessed. Patients with persistent disease shared more public clonotypes (about 2,900) than newly diagnosed patients did (about 970). As a limitation, the authors acknowledged that the small sample size may reduce accuracy. Sequencing and analysis were restricted to the TCR beta chain. Compared with newly diagnosed patients, persistent Graves' disease patients had lower TCR Shannon entropy and fewer highly expanded clones, which suggests clonal expansion. Preferential use of TRBV28, TRBJ1-2 and TRBJ2-5 was observed in persistent disease, whereas TRBV20-1 and TRBJ2-1 were favored in newly diagnosed disease.

The time point label, as the study defines it: persistent/refractory GD, antithyroid drugs over 5 years with positive TRAb. For both TCR sequencing and RNA sequencing, RNA was extracted from PBMCs in TRIzol. The diagnosis of Graves' disease followed American Thyroid Association guidelines. Patients for the study were recruited at an endocrinology department in Xi'an, China. Each patient gave roughly 8.4 milliliters of peripheral blood, collected in an EDTA anticoagulant tube. Ficoll Paque Plus density gradient separation was used to isolate PBMCs, and no further T cell sorting was done. An Agilent 2100 Bioanalyzer and agarose gel were used to check RNA quality, and a NanoDrop 2000 was used to measure RNA concentration. The CDR3 measures 14 amino acids from cysteine to phenylalanine. The entry retains the CDR3 DNA only, 42 bases that are in frame from base 1. The germline V gene provides CDR1 MDHEN and CDR2 SYDVKM. V sheds 7 bases and J sheds 4 bases, leaving 17 bases between their ends.

Library preparation used multiplex PCR. Instrument used: Illumina HiSeq 4000. TCR beta libraries were built with iRepertoire HTBI primers and Arm-PCR amplification of CDR3 regions. Before sequencing, the PCR products went through gel purification. The original pipeline was this. A total of around 66 TRBV and under 15 TRBJ segments were identified across samples and were used for gene usage analysis of CDR3 amino acid clonotypes. Filtered high-quality paired reads were merged into contigs using COPE and FqMerger. BLAST was used to align contigs to IMGT TRBV, TRBD and TRBJ reference genes, and CDR3 was defined according to IMGT. Clonotypes above 0.1% frequency were classified as highly expanded clones. Repertoire diversity was measured by Shannon entropy, and V-J evenness by the Gini coefficient. A clonotype found in more than one individual was treated as public. TCRdb reanalyzed the raw reads on its own, using fastp at Q25 for trimming and MiXCR for clone calling, and kept in-frame beta chains. A single entry per CDR3 protein holds the most common genes and DNA from its merged rows. Here the V and J calls rest on TCRdb's processing, not on the authors' analysis. The sample table contains 350,000 to 450,000 distinct CDR3 sequences; only one count was recorded for under 25% of them. Around 21% of the sample belongs to the ten largest clones.

This clonotype was seen many times. The antigen it recognizes is unknown. Base qualities are missing; no much larger clone stands one base away. This TCR was sampled from a female donor with Graves disease. The source material was peripheral blood mononuclear cells (PBMCs), sampled when the disease was refractory, from a patient treated with antithyroid drugs. In this chain, TRBV28 is recombined with TRBJ2-7; the D gene lacks a confident call. The CDR3 protein sequence reads: CASIPSGPFYEQYF. The DNA reads TGTGCCAGCATACCCTCCGGGCCCTTTTACGAGCAGTACTTC.